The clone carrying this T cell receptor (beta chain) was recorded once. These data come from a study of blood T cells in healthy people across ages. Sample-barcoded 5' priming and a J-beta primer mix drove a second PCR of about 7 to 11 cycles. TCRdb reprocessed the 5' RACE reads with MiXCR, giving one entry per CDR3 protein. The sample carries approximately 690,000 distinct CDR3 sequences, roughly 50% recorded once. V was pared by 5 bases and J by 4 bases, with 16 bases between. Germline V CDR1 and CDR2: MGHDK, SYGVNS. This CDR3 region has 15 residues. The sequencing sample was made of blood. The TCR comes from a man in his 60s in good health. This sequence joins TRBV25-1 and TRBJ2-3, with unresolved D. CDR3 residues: CASSPHHLTSDTQYF. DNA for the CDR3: TGTGCCAGCAGTCCCCACCATTTGACATCAGATACGCAGTATTTT.